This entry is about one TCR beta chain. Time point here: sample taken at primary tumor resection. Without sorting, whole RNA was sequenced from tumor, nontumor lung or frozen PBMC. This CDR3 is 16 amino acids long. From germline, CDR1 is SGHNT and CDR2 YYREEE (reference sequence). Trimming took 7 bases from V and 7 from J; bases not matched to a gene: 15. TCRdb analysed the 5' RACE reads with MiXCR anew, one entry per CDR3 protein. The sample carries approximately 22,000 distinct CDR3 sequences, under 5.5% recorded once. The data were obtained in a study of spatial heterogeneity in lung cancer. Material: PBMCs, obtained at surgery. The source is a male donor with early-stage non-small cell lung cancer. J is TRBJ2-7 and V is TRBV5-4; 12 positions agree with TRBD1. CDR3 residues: CASSPNGGQGAREQYF. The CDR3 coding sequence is TGTGCCAGCTCCCCGAATGGGGGACAGGGGGCTAGGGAGCAGTACTTC. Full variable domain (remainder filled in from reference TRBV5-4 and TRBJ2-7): ETGVTQSPTHLIKTRGQQVTLRCSSQSGHNTVSWYQQALGQGPQFIFQYYREEENGRGNFPPRFSGLQFPNYSSELNVNALELDDSALYLCASSPNGGQGAREQYFGPGTRLTVT.